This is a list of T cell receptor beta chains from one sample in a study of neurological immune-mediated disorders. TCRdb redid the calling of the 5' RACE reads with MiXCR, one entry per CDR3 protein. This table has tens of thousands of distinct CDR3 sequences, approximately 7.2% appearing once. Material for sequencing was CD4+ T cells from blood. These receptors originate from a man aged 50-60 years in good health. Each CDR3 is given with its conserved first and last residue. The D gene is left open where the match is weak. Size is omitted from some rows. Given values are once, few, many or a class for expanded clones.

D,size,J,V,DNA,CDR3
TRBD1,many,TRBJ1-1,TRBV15,TGTGCCACCAGCAGAGCAGGGGGACGGGCTTTCTTT,CATSRAGGRAFF
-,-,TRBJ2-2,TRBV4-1,TGCGCCAGCAGCAAAGGATGGGGGCACACCGGGGAGCTGTTTTTT,CASSKGWGHTGELFF
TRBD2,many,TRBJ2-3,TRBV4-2,TGTGCCAGCAGCCCTTTTGAGCGGGAGGTCTCAGATACGCAGTATTTT,CASSPFEREVSDTQYF
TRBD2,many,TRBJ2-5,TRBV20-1,TGCAGTGCTAGTGAGCGGGAGTTGGCCCAGTACTTC,CSASERELAQYF
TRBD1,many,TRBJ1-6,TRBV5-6,TGTGCCAGCAGCAGAAGACAGGGCAATAATTCACCCCTCCACTTT,CASSRRQGNNSPLHF
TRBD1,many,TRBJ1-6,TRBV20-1,TGCAGTGCCCGAGGGGGCAGGGGTAATTCACCCCTCCACTTT,CSARGGRGNSPLHF
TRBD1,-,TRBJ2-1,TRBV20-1,TGCAGCGTAGGGGGCCACTCCTACAATGAGCAGTTCTTC,CSVGGHSYNEQFF
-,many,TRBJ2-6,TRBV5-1,TGCGCCAGCAGCTCTAGGGCAGTTAGATTCTCTGGGGCCAACGTCCTGACTTTC,CASSSRAVRFSGANVLTF
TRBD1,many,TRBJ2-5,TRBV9,TGTGCCAGCAGCCCCACAGGGGGGAGTTACCAAGAGACCCAGTACTTC,CASSPTGGSYQETQYF
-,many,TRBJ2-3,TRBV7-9,TGTGCCAGCAGTCACTGGACAGGGGAGGTAGCGGGAGCCACAGATACGCAGTATTTT,CASSHWTGEVAGATDTQYF
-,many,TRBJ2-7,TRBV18,TGTGCCAGCTCACCACCTGCGGGACGGAACTACGAGCAGTACTTC,CASSPPAGRNYEQYF
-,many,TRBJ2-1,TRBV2,TGTGCCAGTACTAGGGTAGAGTCGGGTGAGCAGTTCTTC,CASTRVESGEQFF
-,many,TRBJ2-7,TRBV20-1,TGCAGTGCTAGAGTGGGCAGGCACTACGAGCAGTACTTC,CSARVGRHYEQYF
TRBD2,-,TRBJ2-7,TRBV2,TGTGCCAGCAGCTCTAGCGGGAGTTTCGAGCAGTACTTC,CASSSSGSFEQYF
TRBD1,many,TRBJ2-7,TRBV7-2,TGTGCCAGCAGCTTACAGGGGACAGCTCCCTACGAGCAGTACTTC,CASSLQGTAPYEQYF